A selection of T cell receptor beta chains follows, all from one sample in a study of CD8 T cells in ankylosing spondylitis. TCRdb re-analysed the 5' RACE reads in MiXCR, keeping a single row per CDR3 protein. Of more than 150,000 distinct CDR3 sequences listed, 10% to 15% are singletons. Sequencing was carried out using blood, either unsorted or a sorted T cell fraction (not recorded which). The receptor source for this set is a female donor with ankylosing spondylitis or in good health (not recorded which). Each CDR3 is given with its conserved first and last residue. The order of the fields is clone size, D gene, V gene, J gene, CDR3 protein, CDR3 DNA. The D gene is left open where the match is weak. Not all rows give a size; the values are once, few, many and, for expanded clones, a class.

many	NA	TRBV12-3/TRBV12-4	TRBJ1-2	CASSPLTTNLYGYTF	TGTGCCAGCAGTCCCCTCACTACTAACCTTTATGGCTACACCTTC
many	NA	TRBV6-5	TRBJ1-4	CASSYSMGHTNEKLFF	TGTGCCAGCAGTTACTCGATGGGACACACAAATGAAAAACTGTTTTTT
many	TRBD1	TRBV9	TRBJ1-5	CASSGDRGQPQHF	TGTGCCAGCAGCGGGGACAGGGGACAGCCCCAGCATTTT
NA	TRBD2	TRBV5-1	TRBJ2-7	CASSLAATSGRHPYEQYF	TGCGCCAGCAGCTTGGCCGCGACTAGCGGGCGACATCCCTACGAGCAGTACTTC
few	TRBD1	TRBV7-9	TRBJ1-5	CASSLAGDRGYNQPQHF	TGTGCCAGCAGCTTAGCGGGGGACAGGGGTTACAATCAGCCCCAGCATTTT
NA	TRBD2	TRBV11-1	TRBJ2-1	CASSYTSGRYGEQFF	TGTGCCAGCAGCTATACTAGCGGGAGGTACGGTGAGCAGTTCTTC
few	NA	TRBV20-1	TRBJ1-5	CSARDRGSGNQPQHF	TGCAGTGCTAGAGACAGGGGATCGGGGAATCAGCCCCAGCATTTT
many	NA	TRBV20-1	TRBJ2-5	CSASSETQYF	TGCAGTGCTAGTTCGGAGACCCAGTACTTC
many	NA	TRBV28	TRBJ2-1	CASSLSGSGGVGNEQFF	TGTGCCAGCAGTTTATCCGGCTCGGGCGGGGTAGGGAATGAGCAGTTCTTC
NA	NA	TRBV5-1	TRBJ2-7	CASRELLGSEQYF	TGCGCCAGCAGGGAGCTCCTGGGTAGCGAGCAGTACTTC
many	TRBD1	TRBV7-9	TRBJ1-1	CASSFEGATEAFF	TGTGCCAGCAGCTTCGAGGGGGCGACTGAAGCTTTCTTT
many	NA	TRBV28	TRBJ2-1	CASGTLYYNEQFF	TGTGCCAGCGGGACCTTGTACTACAATGAGCAGTTCTTC
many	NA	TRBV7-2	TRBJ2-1	CASNLVSHEQFF	TGTGCCAGCAACCTAGTCTCACATGAGCAGTTCTTC
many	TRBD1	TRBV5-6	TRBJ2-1	CASSLPRDRFYNEQFF	TGTGCCAGCAGCCTACCCCGGGACAGGTTCTACAATGAGCAGTTCTTC
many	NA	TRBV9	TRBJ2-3	CASSALDRLEDTQYF	TGTGCCAGCAGCGCGCTCGACAGGTTAGAGGATACGCAGTATTTT
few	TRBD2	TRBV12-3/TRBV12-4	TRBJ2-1	CASSSGTSRNEQFF	TGTGCCAGCAGCTCCGGGACTAGCCGGAATGAGCAGTTCTTC
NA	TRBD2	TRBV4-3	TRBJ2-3	CASSQVVSGTGTDTQYF	TGCGCCAGCAGCCAAGTTGTTAGCGGGACGGGCACAGATACGCAGTATTTT
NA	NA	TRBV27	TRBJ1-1	CASRKLGVGTEAFF	TGTGCCAGCAGAAAACTAGGGGTGGGCACTGAAGCTTTCTTT
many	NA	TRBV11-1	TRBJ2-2	CASSLTEGLKSNTGELFF	TGTGCCAGCAGCTTAACGGAGGGTTTGAAATCGAACACCGGGGAGCTGTTTTTT